A single sample gave rise to the 25 T cell receptor beta chains below, sequenced in a study of vaccination effects on CD4 cells after COVID-19 (dated 2022 in TCRdb). The ViraFEST assay stimulated PBMC with viral peptide pools and then used TCR sequencing to identify antigen-specific CD4+ T cell clonotypes by expansion. After less than eleven days of culture, CD4+ T cells were isolated with the EasySep CD4+ T cell isolation kit. Participants received two doses of either the BNT162b2 or the mRNA-1273 mRNA SARS-CoV-2 vaccine. The library was prepared using the immunoSEQ multiplex PCR assay. Not all clones reach the TCRdb copy of this immuneACCESS table, which keeps in-frame sequences only. Checked studies attribute under half of the gap to unresolved V genes and leave the rest unexplained. The sample table shows about 46,000 clones, and around 80% are seen once. Over 13% of the sample comes from the top ten.

These receptors' targets are unknown. Source: CD4+ T cells from PBMCs cultured with HCoV-OC43 spike peptides, taken after COVID-19 vaccination. The label giving this sample's cell subset or site can be read as: HCoV-OC43 spike overlapping peptide pool stimulation. These receptors originate from a human donor who received a COVID-19 vaccine.

This chain connects TRBV12-3 or TRBV12-4 to TRBJ1-1; D gene ambiguous. CDR3 length: 12 amino acids. The ends were cut back, 4 bases at V and 8 bases at J, with 11 bases in the middle. The chain's CDR3 is CASSSPYLEAFF. The CDR3 coding sequence is TGTGCCAGCAGTTCACCATACTTAGAAGCTTTCTTT.

The chain uses TRBV5-1 and TRBJ1-5; possible D gene TRBD1, 5 bases. The germline gives CDR1 SGHRS, CDR2 YFSETQ. The V gene lost 0 bases and the J gene lost 7 bases, with 11 bases spanning the gap. The CDR3 length is 14 residues. DNA of the CDR3: TGCGCCAGCAGCTTGGGCGGGGGGGGACAGCCCCAGCATTTT. It codes for CASSLGGGGQPQHF.

The chain has TRBV19 and TRBJ2-3; possible D gene TRBD2, 6 bases. V was clipped by 6 bases and J by 2 bases, with 12 bases between them. Germline V gives CDR1 LNHDA, CDR2 SQIVND (reference sequence). This CDR3 spans 14 amino acids. The CDR3 DNA reads as TGTGCCAGTAGCAGGACTATTGACACAGATACGCAGTATTTT. Residues: CASSRTIDTDTQYF.

The CDR3 DNA is TGTGCCAGTAGTCTCCAGGGGGCCACAGATACGCAGTATTTT. It translates to CASSLQGATDTQYF. V gene TRBV19 combines with J gene TRBJ2-3, with 8 bases that match TRBD1. Looked up from germline, CDR1 is LNHDA and CDR2 is SQIVND (reference sequence). This CDR3 is built from 14 residues. Trimming took 5 bases from V and 2 from J; bases not matched to a gene: 3.

The chain has TRBV7-6 and TRBJ2-1; D may be TRBD2 (6 bases). The CDR3 contains 16 residues. Trimming shortened V by 5 bases and J by 6 bases, and 20 bases separated the two germline ends. CDR1 and CDR2 from the germline V gene are SGHVS and FNYEAQ. The CDR3 region has the DNA TGTGCCAGCAGCCCCAATCGGGAGAAAGGTCCCAATGAGCAGTTCTTC. Translation: CASSPNREKGPNEQFF.

V gene TRBV6-6 combines with J gene TRBJ1-5, with D possibly TRBD1 on 5 matching bases. The CDR3 loop spans 14 amino acids. Germline values: CDR1 MNHNY, CDR2 SVGAGI (reference sequence). V was trimmed by 2 bases and J by 10 bases, leaving 15 bases between them. The CDR3 is CASSYAGTAKPQHF. The CDR3 DNA reads as TGTGCCAGCAGTTACGCGGGGACTGCTAAACCCCAGCATTTT.

The chain uses TRBV3-1 (or the pseudogene TRBV3-2) and TRBJ2-7, with D unresolved. This CDR3 spans 15 amino acids. Germline V CDR1 and CDR2: LGHDT, YNNKEL (reference sequence). With 0 bases removed from V and 6 bases from J, the gap between germline ends came to 15 bases. For the CDR3, the DNA is TGTGCCAGCAGCCAAGAAACAGTACTGAAGATCGAGCAGTACTTC. It codes for CASSQETVLKIEQYF.

The CDR3 DNA reads as TGTGCCAGCAGCCTTCGGGACAGGGACTATGGCTACACCTTC. Its protein product is CASSLRDRDYGYTF. The J gene is TRBJ1-2, the V gene TRBV27, with TRBD1 identical over 9 bases. The trim removed 6 bases at V and 3 bases at J, leaving 5 bases unmatched. Germline V gene sequence: CDR1 MNHEY, CDR2 SMNVEV (reference sequence). This CDR3 comprises 14 residues.

The rearrangement uses TRBV4-2 and TRBJ2-2; D is unresolved. This CDR3 has 17 residues. Germline V gene data show CDR1 as LGHNA and CDR2 as YNFKEQ. Trimming took off 0 bases at V and 1 base at J, with 12 bases between the two ends. CDR3 bases: TGTGCCAGCAGCCAAGATAGGCCGCCGATGAACACCGGGGAGCTGTTTTTT. The encoded protein is CASSQDRPPMNTGELFF.

The genes are TRBV3-1 (or the pseudogene TRBV3-2) and TRBJ2-5; unclear D gene. CDR1 and CDR2 (germline): LGHDT, YNNKEL (reference sequence). The CDR3 totals 13 residues. V shed 2 bases and J shed 4 bases, with 8 bases lying between them. The CDR3 loop is CASSQFLAETQYF. CDR3 nucleotides: TGTGCCAGCAGCCAATTCTTAGCAGAGACCCAGTACTTC.

The gene calls are TRBV24-1 and TRBJ2-7; 11 positions agree with TRBD1. Per germline, CDR1 KGHDR and CDR2 SFDVKD. The J segment lost 3 bases and the V segment lost 3 bases, leaving 9 bases of the junction unmatched. The CDR3 totals 17 residues. CDR3 bases: TGTGCCACCAGTGATCTGAGGGGGGGACAGGGGGACTACGAGCAGTACTTC. Protein sequence: CATSDLRGGQGDYEQYF.

The chain links TRBV2 to TRBJ2-7, with 8 positions matching TRBD2. The V gene's germline CDR1 is SNHLY and CDR2 FYNNEI. The CDR3 contains 16 residues. J lost 0 bases, V lost 2 bases, and 6 bases had no gene match. CDR3 amino acids: CASSELPSGRSYEQYF. The CDR3 bases are TGTGCCAGCAGTGAACTCCCTAGCGGGCGCTCCTACGAGCAGTACTTC.

The chain has TRBV3-1 (or the pseudogene TRBV3-2) and TRBJ1-2, with no clear D. V was cut by 7 bases and J by 11 bases, with 14 bases left in between. The CDR3 spans 11 residues. Germline V gene sequence: CDR1 LGHDT, CDR2 YNNKEL (reference sequence). CDR3 region: CASNGRRGYTF. The DNA of the CDR3 is TGTGCCAGCAACGGGAGAAGAGGGTACACCTTC.

This clone was detected a few times. The chain carries TRBV6-6 and TRBJ1-1; tentative D call: TRBD1 (5 bases). The V end was cut by 6 bases, the J end by 0 bases, with 8 bases between. CDR1 is MNHNY and CDR2 is SVGAGI in the germline V gene (reference sequence). The CDR3 has 13 residues. The CDR3 protein is CASRATVNTEAFF. The CDR3, as DNA: TGTGCCAGCAGGGCGACAGTGAACACTGAAGCTTTCTTT.

CDR3 coding DNA: TGTGCCAGCAGGCCACAGGGCGAAATCACTGAAGCTTTCTTT. Translation: CASRPQGEITEAFF. The chain employs TRBV25-1 and TRBJ1-1; possible D gene TRBD1, 6 bases. Trimming stripped 6 bases from V and 4 bases from J, with 15 bases between. Germline CDR1 reads MGHDK; CDR2 reads SYGVNS. The CDR3 spans 14 residues. The complete variable domain, with remaining parts taken from reference TRBV25-1 and TRBJ1-1, reads EADIYQTPRYLVIGTGKKITLECSQTMGHDKMYWYQQDPGMELHLIHYSYGVNSTEKGDLSSESTVSRIRTEHFPLTLESARPSHTSQYLCASRPQGEITEAFFGQGTRLTVV.

The rearrangement links TRBV30 to TRBJ1-4; possible D gene TRBD1, 5 bases. V shed 6 bases and J shed 8 bases, with 19 bases lying between them. Germline CDR1 is GTSNPN and CDR2 is SVGIG (reference sequence). This CDR3 region has 14 residues. CDR3 sequence (DNA): TGTGCCTGTGAATTTTGGGGAGGGGAAGAAAAACTGTTTTTT. This codes for CACEFWGGEEKLFF.

The rearrangement links TRBV29-1 to TRBJ2-7, with D possibly TRBD2 on 5 matching bases. Germline V gene lookup returns CDR1 SQVTM and CDR2 ANQGSEA. CDR3 length equals 13 residues. Trimming stripped 4 bases from V and 2 bases from J, with 12 bases between. CDR3 sequence reads: CSVARLSAYEQYF. The DNA for the CDR3 is TGCAGCGTTGCCCGACTATCTGCCTACGAGCAGTACTTC.

The rearrangement links TRBV27 to TRBJ2-2; possibly TRBD1 for D (6 bases). Germline CDR1 reads MNHEY; CDR2 reads SMNVEV (reference sequence). The CDR3 has 14 amino acids. V lost 3 bases and J lost 4, with 9 bases in between. This CDR3 reads CASSFTGITGELFF. CDR3 DNA sequence: TGTGCCAGCAGTTTCACAGGGATCACCGGGGAGCTGTTTTTT.

The rearrangement links TRBV3-1 (or the pseudogene TRBV3-2) to TRBJ2-7, with D perhaps TRBD2 (6 bases). V was shortened by 8 bases and J by 0 bases, with 11 bases between the two germline ends. This CDR3 contains 13 residues. Per germline, CDR1 LGHDT and CDR2 YNNKEL (reference sequence). DNA of the CDR3: TGTGCCAGCGGGACTTCGAGCTCCTACGAGCAGTACTTC. Encoded protein: CASGTSSSYEQYF.

This clone was found once. This chain uses TRBV9 with TRBJ2-1, with 8 bases aligning to TRBD1. In germline, CDR1 is SGDLS, CDR2 YYNGEE. The junction had 9 bases not matched to a gene; V was cut back by 8 bases and J by 8 bases. The CDR3 length is 13 residues. The CDR3 bases are TGTGCCAGTGGACAGGGCCCGTGGGATGAGCAGTTCTTC. Translated: CASGQGPWDEQFF.

The chain recombines TRBV12-5 with TRBJ2-2, with 9 bases matching TRBD1. Germline CDR1 and CDR2: LGHNT and FRNRAP. The CDR3 sequence is 14 residues long. Unmatched junction bases numbered 5, after V lost 9 bases and J lost 3 bases. The CDR3 is CARGRDRDTGELFF. The CDR3, as DNA: TGTGCTAGGGGCCGGGACAGGGACACCGGGGAGCTGTTTTTT.

This clone showed up just once. The V call is TRBV29-1, the J call TRBJ2-1; 11 nucleotides agree with TRBD2. V shed 6 bases, J shed 7 bases, and the junction held 8 bases outside the gene matches. CDR3 length: 14 amino acids. Germline CDR1 SQVTM, CDR2 ANQGSEA. CDR3 DNA sequence: TGCAGCGTCCGAGCTAGCGGGAGGCTAAATGAGCAGTTCTTC. Translating it yields CSVRASGRLNEQFF.

This clone was seen once. This chain links TRBV6-4 with TRBJ1-3; D perhaps matches TRBD1 (5 bases). This CDR3 spans 15 amino acids. Looked up from germline, CDR1 is MRHNA and CDR2 is SNTAGT. The germline V and J ends were trimmed by 6 bases and 0 bases, with 12 bases remaining between them. This CDR3 is CASRLTANSGNTIYF. As DNA, the CDR3 is TGTGCCAGCAGGCTGACAGCTAACTCTGGAAACACCATATATTTT.

V and J are TRBV19 and TRBJ1-1; D ambiguous. The V end lost 3 bases, the J end lost 0 bases, and 8 bases lay between the germline ends. The V gene's germline CDR1 is LNHDA and CDR2 SQIVND (reference sequence). The CDR3 has 14 amino acids. As DNA, the CDR3 is TGTGCCAGTAGTATCAGCGACCTGAACACTGAAGCTTTCTTT. It encodes CASSISDLNTEAFF.

The chain recombines TRBV12-5 with TRBJ2-3; D is unclear. The CDR3 extends over 12 amino acids. The germline V and J ends were trimmed by 2 bases and 6 bases, with 6 bases remaining between them. CDR1 is LGHNT and CDR2 is FRNRAP in the germline V gene. The CDR3: CASGLIRDTQYF. The CDR3 bases are TGTGCTAGTGGTTTGATTCGTGATACGCAGTATTTT.